Each of the 3 T cell receptor beta chains below was sequenced from the same sample in a study of T-cell reconstitution after alpha-beta-depleted transplantation in children. Unique molecular identifiers were incorporated into the prepared TCRbeta library. MiXCR, applied by TCRdb to the PCR reads, yields one record per CDR3 protein. The sample lists roughly 310,000 distinct CDR3 sequences; roughly 25% were seen once. Here the sequenced sample was PBMCs, mostly from graft donor cells, taken 180 days after TCRalphabeta/CD19-depleted stem cell transplant. The receptors come from a male patient aged 10 to 17 who had a stem cell transplant for acute lymphoblastic leukemia, so the T cells may come from the graft donor.

This clonotype was found many times. The chain employs TRBV27 and TRBJ2-1; 7 positions match TRBD2. There are 17 residues in the CDR3. The trim removed 5 bases at V and 0 bases at J, leaving 10 bases unmatched. Germline assignment: CDR1 MNHEY and CDR2 SMNVEV (reference sequence). CDR3: CASSQRGRRGSYNEQFF. CDR3 DNA sequence: TGTGCCAGCAGTCAGCGGGGCCGGCGCGGCTCCTACAATGAGCAGTTCTTC.

This clonotype has a handful of counts. The chain links TRBV20-1 to TRBJ2-7; the match to TRBD1 covers 7 bases. The CDR3 runs to 13 residues. The junction had 2 bases not matched to a gene; V was cut back by 3 bases and J by 0 bases. Germline V gene data show CDR1 as DFQATT and CDR2 as SNEGSKA (reference sequence). CDR3 residues: CSARGDSSYEQYF. The CDR3 DNA follows: TGCAGTGCTAGGGGGGACAGCTCCTACGAGCAGTACTTC.

The V gene is TRBV20-1, the J gene TRBJ2-4, with 7 bases matching TRBD1. J was trimmed by 4 bases and V by 6 bases; bases with no gene match: 6. This CDR3 spans 13 amino acids. Germline-derived CDR1 and CDR2 are DFQATT and SNEGSKA (reference sequence). The CDR3 nucleotides are TGCAGTGCCAAACAGGGGCCTAAAAACATTCAGTACTTC. Protein sequence: CSAKQGPKNIQYF.